These T cell receptor beta chains were read from a single sample in a study of T cell clones after liver transplantation. Sequenced by immunoSEQ multiplex PCR; TCRdb stores in-frame clones only, minus some. The sample consists of around 26,000 clones, about three quarters of them appearing once. The input for sequencing was CD4+ T cells from blood, taken before liver transplant. Every receptor here comes from a human donor who received a liver transplant. The CDR3 runs from the conserved cysteine through the conserved F or W. Each record gives: V gene, clone size, J gene, D gene, CDR3 protein, CDR3 DNA. The D gene is left open where the match is weak. The size field is filled for only some rows; it gives once, few, many or a size class.

V: TRBV4-2; size: NA; J: TRBJ2-5; D: NA; CDR3: CASSQDGTVQETQYF; DNA: TGTGCCAGCAGCCAAGATGGCACAGTCCAAGAGACCCAGTACTTC
V: TRBV19; size: NA; J: TRBJ2-1; D: NA; CDR3: CASTTVLAGNEQFF; DNA: TGTGCCAGTACCACCGTTCTAGCCGGCAATGAGCAGTTCTTC
V: TRBV28; size: once; J: TRBJ2-7; D: TRBD2; CDR3: CASGTSGSYEQYF; DNA: TGTGCCAGCGGGACTAGCGGGTCCTACGAGCAGTACTTC
V: TRBV20-1; size: few; J: TRBJ1-1; D: NA; CDR3: CSAQGQSEAFF; DNA: TGCAGTGCTCAAGGACAGTCTGAAGCTTTCTTT
V: TRBV13; size: few; J: TRBJ2-5; D: NA; CDR3: CASSSPRSSGTQYF; DNA: TGTGCCAGCAGCTCCCCAAGGTCGAGTGGGACCCAGTACTTC
V: TRBV6-1; size: NA; J: TRBJ1-5; D: NA; CDR3: CASSEGYGDQPQHF; DNA: TGTGCCAGCAGTGAAGGGTATGGAGATCAGCCCCAGCATTTT
V: TRBV6-4; size: NA; J: TRBJ2-1; D: NA; CDR3: CASSEQTASYNEQFF; DNA: TGTGCCAGCAGTGAACAGACAGCTTCCTACAATGAGCAGTTCTTC
V: TRBV28; size: NA; J: TRBJ2-7; D: NA; CDR3: CASSQQYEQYF; DNA: TGTGCCAGCAGCCAACAATACGAGCAGTACTTC
V: TRBV9; size: NA; J: TRBJ2-5; D: NA; CDR3: CASSGQGFGETQYF; DNA: TGTGCCAGCAGCGGGCAGGGATTCGGGGAGACCCAGTACTTC
V: TRBV18; size: NA; J: TRBJ2-5; D: NA; CDR3: CASSPREETQYF; DNA: TGTGCCAGCTCACCCAGGGAAGAGACCCAGTACTTC
V: TRBV5-1; size: NA; J: TRBJ1-4; D: TRBD1; CDR3: CASSLRLDRVNEKLFF; DNA: TGCGCCAGCAGCTTGCGTCTTGACAGGGTTAATGAAAAACTGTTTTTT
V: TRBV19; size: few; J: TRBJ2-1; D: TRBD2; CDR3: CASRAGGGYNEQFF; DNA: TGTGCCAGTAGGGCGGGAGGGGGGTACAATGAGCAGTTCTTC
V: TRBV5-1; size: few; J: TRBJ2-5; D: NA; CDR3: CASRLEIAAETQYF; DNA: TGCGCCAGCAGACTCGAGATAGCGGCAGAGACCCAGTACTTC
V: TRBV6-1; size: NA; J: TRBJ2-5; D: TRBD2; CDR3: CASSEIERGGSLQETQYF; DNA: TGTGCCAGCAGTGAGATTGAGCGGGGGGGCTCACTCCAAGAGACCCAGTACTTC
V: TRBV6-6; size: few; J: TRBJ2-5; D: TRBD1; CDR3: CASRLTGEETQYF; DNA: TGTGCCAGCAGACTGACAGGGGAAGAGACCCAGTACTTC
V: TRBV19; size: NA; J: TRBJ1-5; D: TRBD1; CDR3: CASSRQGQPQHF; DNA: TGTGCCAGTAGTAGACAGGGGCAGCCCCAGCATTTT
V: TRBV30; size: NA; J: TRBJ2-4; D: TRBD1; CDR3: CAWPFLEKAGGKNIQYF; DNA: TGTGCCTGGCCATTCCTCGAGAAGGCAGGGGGAAAAAACATTCAGTACTTC
V: TRBV14; size: few; J: TRBJ1-6; D: NA; CDR3: CASSQDSGYNSPLHF; DNA: TGTGCCAGCAGCCAAGATTCAGGCTATAATTCACCCCTCCACTTT
V: TRBV7-9; size: NA; J: TRBJ2-1; D: NA; CDR3: CASSPSSDNEQFF; DNA: TGTGCCAGCAGCCCCTCTAGCGACAATGAGCAGTTCTTC
V: TRBV5-7; size: NA; J: TRBJ1-1; D: NA; CDR3: CASSLSEAFF; DNA: TGTGCCAGCAGCTTGTCTGAAGCTTTCTTT
V: TRBV4-1; size: few; J: TRBJ1-4; D: TRBD1; CDR3: CASSPGTGFPLREKLFF; DNA: TGCGCCAGCAGCCCCGGGACAGGGTTTCCCCTCCGTGAAAAACTGTTTTTT
V: TRBV25-1; size: NA; J: TRBJ1-4; D: NA; CDR3: CASSVMTPLNEKLFF; DNA: TGTGCCAGCAGTGTCATGACTCCCCTTAATGAAAAACTGTTTTTT
V: TRBV30; size: NA; J: TRBJ1-4; D: NA; CDR3: CAWSFSNEKLFF; DNA: TGTGCCTGGAGCTTTAGTAATGAAAAACTGTTTTTT
V: TRBV4-3; size: NA; J: TRBJ1-1; D: NA; CDR3: CASSQVRSPTTEAFF; DNA: TGCGCCAGCAGCCAAGTTCGATCCCCAACCACTGAAGCTTTCTTT
V: TRBV19; size: NA; J: TRBJ2-5; D: NA; CDR3: CASSIGRSVGETQYF; DNA: TGTGCCAGTAGTATTGGGAGATCGGTTGGAGAGACCCAGTACTTC
V: TRBV19; size: few; J: TRBJ1-2; D: TRBD1; CDR3: CASSPDRLNYGYTF; DNA: TGTGCCAGTAGTCCGGACAGGCTTAACTATGGCTACACCTTC
V: TRBV25-1; size: NA; J: TRBJ1-5; D: NA; CDR3: CASSSTGSNQPQHF; DNA: TGTGCCAGCAGTTCCACAGGTAGCAATCAGCCCCAGCATTTT
V: TRBV19; size: NA; J: TRBJ2-2; D: TRBD1; CDR3: CASSNNRGGTGELFF; DNA: TGTGCCAGTAGTAATAACAGGGGTGGGACCGGGGAGCTGTTTTTT
V: TRBV27; size: NA; J: TRBJ2-2; D: TRBD2; CDR3: CASSLFRGVGGELFF; DNA: TGTGCCAGCAGTTTATTCCGGGGGGTGGGCGGGGAGCTGTTTTTT
V: TRBV6-5; size: NA; J: TRBJ1-6; D: NA; CDR3: CASIPSGAYSPLHF; DNA: TGTGCCAGCATCCCCTCAGGGGCATACTCACCCCTCCACTTT
V: TRBV6-6; size: NA; J: TRBJ1-2; D: NA; CDR3: CASGTPGVPGYGYTF; DNA: TGTGCCAGCGGTACCCCAGGGGTTCCGGGCTATGGCTACACCTTC
V: TRBV6-6; size: NA; J: TRBJ2-1; D: TRBD1; CDR3: CASSLGQGGDEQFF; DNA: TGTGCCAGCAGCCTGGGACAGGGCGGAGATGAGCAGTTCTTC
V: TRBV28; size: few; J: TRBJ1-6; D: NA; CDR3: CASAGTGYNSPLHF; DNA: TGTGCCAGCGCGGGAACAGGGTATAATTCACCCCTCCACTTT
V: TRBV23-1; size: NA; J: TRBJ1-1; D: NA; CDR3: CASSQPLICRATEAFF; DNA: TGCGCCAGCAGTCAACCCCTTATCTGCAGGGCCACTGAAGCTTTCTTT
V: TRBV5-6; size: NA; J: TRBJ2-5; D: NA; CDR3: CASSLMTKQETQYF; DNA: TGTGCCAGCAGCTTGATGACTAAGCAAGAGACCCAGTACTTC
V: TRBV6-5; size: NA; J: TRBJ1-4; D: TRBD1; CDR3: CASRGTGTGAEKLFF; DNA: TGTGCCAGCAGGGGTACCGGGACAGGGGCTGAAAAACTGTTTTTT
V: TRBV15; size: few; J: TRBJ1-1; D: NA; CDR3: CATSRVRVRATEAFF; DNA: TGTGCCACCAGCAGAGTCAGGGTGAGAGCCACTGAAGCTTTCTTT
V: TRBV29-1; size: NA; J: TRBJ1-1; D: NA; CDR3: CSGSVKRGGTEAFF; DNA: TGCAGCGGGTCTGTGAAAAGGGGGGGGACTGAAGCTTTCTTT
V: TRBV19; size: NA; J: TRBJ1-1; D: NA; CDR3: CASSHRDGTEAFF; DNA: TGTGCCAGTAGTCACCGAGACGGTACTGAAGCTTTCTTT
V: TRBV5-6; size: few; J: TRBJ1-2; D: NA; CDR3: CASSLNNQGYGYTF; DNA: TGTGCCAGCAGCTTGAACAATCAGGGGTACGGCTACACCTTC
V: TRBV27; size: once; J: TRBJ2-5; D: NA; CDR3: CASRRQFWETQYF; DNA: TGTGCCAGCAGAAGACAGTTCTGGGAGACCCAGTACTTC
V: TRBV11-2; size: once; J: TRBJ2-3; D: NA; CDR3: CASSPKFQGPDTQYF; DNA: TGTGCCAGCAGCCCGAAGTTCCAGGGCCCGGATACGCAGTATTTT
V: TRBV6-1; size: NA; J: TRBJ2-5; D: TRBD1; CDR3: CASSEARQGVWLETQYF; DNA: TGTGCCAGCAGTGAAGCGCGGCAGGGGGTATGGTTAGAGACCCAGTACTTC
V: TRBV7-9; size: NA; J: TRBJ1-1; D: NA; CDR3: CASSLASKTANTEAFF; DNA: TGTGCCAGCAGCTTAGCGAGTAAGACAGCGAACACTGAAGCTTTCTTT
V: TRBV5-6; size: NA; J: TRBJ1-1; D: TRBD1; CDR3: CASSSDRAEAFF; DNA: TGTGCCAGCAGCTCCGACAGGGCTGAAGCTTTCTTT
V: TRBV10-3; size: few; J: TRBJ1-1; D: TRBD1; CDR3: CAIRGTGNTEAFF; DNA: TGTGCCATCAGGGGGACAGGGAACACTGAAGCTTTCTTT
V: TRBV29-1; size: NA; J: TRBJ2-5; D: TRBD1; CDR3: CSVGQGAWETQYF; DNA: TGCAGCGTAGGACAGGGGGCGTGGGAGACCCAGTACTTC
V: TRBV2; size: few; J: TRBJ1-5; D: NA; CDR3: CASKPGPLWEAKPQHF; DNA: NA
V: TRBV7-6; size: NA; J: TRBJ2-5; D: TRBD2; CDR3: CASSLVSLGSPRTSFRETQYF; DNA: TGTGCCAGCAGCTTAGTTTCGCTGGGGAGTCCGAGGACTAGCTTTCGAGAGACCCAGTACTTC
V: TRBV19; size: NA; J: TRBJ2-2; D: NA; CDR3: CASSMSAFGELFF; DNA: TGTGCCAGTAGTATGTCGGCATTCGGGGAGCTGTTTTTT
V: TRBV21-1; size: NA; J: TRBJ2-3; D: NA; CDR3: CASSPPRGSTDTQYF; DNA: TGTGCCAGCAGCCCCCCGAGGGGGAGCACAGATACGCAGTATTTT
V: TRBV6-1; size: few; J: TRBJ2-5; D: TRBD2; CDR3: CASSERGGREGTQYF; DNA: TGTGCCAGCAGCGAGCGGGGGGGCCGGGAGGGGACCCAGTACTTC
V: TRBV7-9; size: NA; J: TRBJ2-5; D: NA; CDR3: CATRAGAGETQYF; DNA: TGTGCCACGCGTGCGGGCGCAGGAGAGACCCAGTACTTC
V: TRBV6-5; size: NA; J: TRBJ2-3; D: TRBD2; CDR3: CASSSRLAGGTDTQYF; DNA: TGTGCCAGCAGTTCCCGACTAGCGGGAGGCACAGATACGCAGTATTTT
V: TRBV13; size: once; J: TRBJ2-3; D: NA; CDR3: CASSLGTDTQYF; DNA: TGTGCCAGCAGCTTAGGCACAGATACGCAGTATTTT
V: TRBV6-1; size: NA; J: TRBJ1-1; D: TRBD1; CDR3: CASRDRGTPEAFF; DNA: TGTGCCAGCAGGGACAGGGGGACTCCAGAAGCTTTCTTT
V: TRBV29-1; size: once; J: TRBJ1-2; D: NA; CDR3: CSGVVSGGYTF; DNA: TGCAGCGGAGTAGTCTCCGGGGGCTACACCTTC
V: TRBV7-2; size: NA; J: TRBJ2-5; D: NA; CDR3: CASSPRRWETQYF; DNA: TGTGCCAGCAGCCCTCGGAGGTGGGAGACCCAGTACTTC
V: TRBV7-2; size: NA; J: TRBJ2-5; D: TRBD2; CDR3: CASSLARAGEQETQYF; DNA: TGTGCCAGCAGCTTAGCGCGGGCGGGGGAACAAGAGACCCAGTACTTC